The rows below give T cell receptor beta chains drawn from one sample of a study of blood T cell repertoires in COVID-19. The method was immunoSEQ multiplex PCR; TCRdb's version includes in-frame clones alone and lacks a portion of them. This table has hundreds of thousands of clones, 85% appearing once. The sample consisted of PBMCs or T cells enriched from blood (not recorded which). The receptor source for this set is a woman between 45 and 65 years old who had recovered from COVID-19. Each CDR3 is given with its conserved first and last residue. Each record gives: V gene, J gene, clone size, CDR3 length, D gene, CDR3 protein, CDR3 DNA. D genes are given only for firm matches. Only part of the rows carry a size: once, few, many, or a class if the clone is expanded.

>TRBV9|TRBJ2-6|.|15|.
CASSPRGSGANVLTF
TGTGCCAGCAGCCCAAGGGGGTCCGGGGCCAACGTCCTGACTTTC
>TRBV10-3|TRBJ1-1|once|15|.
CAISNIQGMNTEAFF
TGTGCCATCAGTAACATACAGGGAATGAACACTGAAGCTTTCTTT
>TRBV11-2|TRBJ1-2|.|14|TRBD1
CASSLGQGDYGYTF
TGTGCCAGCAGCTTAGGACAGGGGGACTATGGCTACACCTTC
>TRBV2|TRBJ1-2|.|13|TRBD1
CASTSDRAGGYTF
TGTGCCAGCACCTCGGACAGGGCGGGTGGCTACACCTTC
>TRBV11-3|TRBJ2-5|.|15|TRBD2
CASSLVLSGGETQYF
TGTGCCAGCAGCTTAGTTTTGAGCGGGGGGGAGACCCAGTACTTC
>TRBV27|TRBJ2-7|.|13|TRBD2
CASALGGSYEQYF
TGTGCCAGCGCCTTGGGGGGGTCTTACGAGCAGTACTTC
>TRBV27|TRBJ2-2|.|14|TRBD2
CASSLAGITGELFF
TGTGCCAGCAGTCTAGCGGGGATCACCGGGGAGCTGTTTTTT
>TRBV7-3|TRBJ1-4|once|13|TRBD1
CASSSQGGEKLFF
TGTGCCAGCAGTAGCCAGGGGGGTGAAAAACTGTTTTTT
>TRBV29-1|TRBJ1-5|.|15|.
CSVAMDSRGNQPQHF
TGCAGCGTTGCCATGGACAGCAGGGGCAATCAGCCCCAGCATTTT
>TRBV2|TRBJ2-7|.|17|.
CASSDQGSRALRYEQYF
TGTGCCAGCAGTGACCAGGGGAGTCGAGCGCTCCGCTACGAGCAGTACTTC
>TRBV29-1|TRBJ1-1|.|12|.
CSVGQGGTEAFF
TGCAGCGTTGGTCAAGGGGGCACTGAAGCTTTCTTT
>TRBV21-1|TRBJ1-2|.|14|.
CASSNGWTDDGYTF
TGTGCCAGCAGCAATGGCTGGACTGATGATGGCTACACCTTC
>TRBV4-3|TRBJ2-3|.|14|TRBD1
CASSPTGGEDTQYF
TGCGCCAGCAGCCCGACAGGGGGCGAAGATACGCAGTATTTT
>TRBV2|TRBJ1-2|.|12|TRBD1
CASRTGGFGYTF
TGTGCTTCCCGGACAGGGGGCTTTGGCTACACCTTC
>TRBV11-2|TRBJ2-2|.|15|TRBD1
CASSLSTGRTGELFF
TGTGCCAGCAGCTTATCGACAGGGCGGACCGGGGAGCTGTTTTTT
>TRBV3-1/TRBV3-2|TRBJ1-2|.|13|TRBD1
CASSPRQGRGYTF
TGTGCCAGCAGCCCCCGACAGGGCCGAGGCTACACCTTC
>TRBV10-1|TRBJ2-7|.|15|TRBD1
CASSGRTGGFNEQYF
TGCGCCAGCAGTGGGCGGACAGGGGGCTTTAACGAGCAGTACTTC
>TRBV20-1|TRBJ1-6|.|15|.
CSASKGDRHNSPLHF
TGCAGTGCTAGTAAGGGGGACCGACATAATTCACCCCTCCACTTT
>TRBV7-9|TRBJ1-5|once|15|TRBD1
CASSTGTGINQPQHF
TGTGCCAGCAGCACCGGGACAGGGATCAATCAGCCCCAGCATTTT
>TRBV5-4|TRBJ2-2|few|16|TRBD1
CASSPGTGGYTGELFF
TGTGCCAGCAGCCCCGGGACAGGGGGTTATACCGGGGAGCTGTTTTTT
>TRBV5-4|TRBJ1-1|.|16|.
CASSSEWGGNTGEAFF
TGTGCCAGCAGTTCAGAGTGGGGAGGGAATACTGGTGAAGCTTTCTTT
>TRBV7-6|TRBJ1-5|.|13|.
CASSTETRGPQHF
TGTGCCAGCAGCACCGAGACCCGGGGGCCCCAGCATTTT
>TRBV11-2|TRBJ1-4|.|15|.
CASSSRLQGNEKLFF
TGTGCCAGCAGCTCCAGACTCCAGGGGAATGAAAAACTGTTTTTT
>TRBV25-1|TRBJ1-1|.|14|.
CASSESGGNTEAFF
TGTGCCAGCAGTGAATCGGGAGGGAACACTGAAGCTTTCTTT
>TRBV5-4|TRBJ1-1|.|16|TRBD1
CASSAWTGTFNTEAFF
TGTGCCAGCAGCGCGTGGACAGGGACCTTCAACACTGAAGCTTTCTTT
>TRBV28|TRBJ1-6|.|15|.
CASSSAVGPDSPLHF
TGTGCCAGCAGTTCTGCGGTGGGTCCGGATTCACCCCTCCACTTT
>TRBV18|TRBJ2-2|.|16|TRBD2
CASSQRGERNTGELFF
TGTGCCAGCTCACAGCGGGGGGAACGGAACACCGGGGAGCTGTTTTTT
>TRBV6-5|TRBJ1-1|.|15|TRBD1
CASSSRGTGSAEAFF
TGTGCCAGCAGTTCCCGGGGGACAGGCAGCGCTGAAGCTTTCTTT
>TRBV7-8|TRBJ2-1|few|18|.
CASSLSIYTGSSYNEQFF
TGTGCCAGCAGCTTATCCATCTACACAGGGAGCTCCTACAATGAGCAGTTCTTC
>TRBV5-4|TRBJ1-5|once|15|.
CASSLDQGSNQPQHF
TGTGCCAGCAGCTTGGATCAGGGAAGCAATCAGCCCCAGCATTTT